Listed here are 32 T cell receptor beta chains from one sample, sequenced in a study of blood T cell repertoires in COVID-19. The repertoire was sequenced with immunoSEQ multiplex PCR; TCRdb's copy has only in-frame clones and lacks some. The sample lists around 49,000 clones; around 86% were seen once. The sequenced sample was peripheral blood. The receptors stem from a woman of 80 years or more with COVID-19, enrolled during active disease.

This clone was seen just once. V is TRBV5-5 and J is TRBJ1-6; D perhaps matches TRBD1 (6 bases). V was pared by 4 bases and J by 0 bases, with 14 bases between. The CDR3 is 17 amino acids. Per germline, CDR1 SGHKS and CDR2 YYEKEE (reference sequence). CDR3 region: CASSLGATSSYNSPLHF. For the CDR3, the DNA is TGTGCCAGCAGCCTGGGGGCGACGAGCTCCTATAATTCACCCCTCCACTTT.

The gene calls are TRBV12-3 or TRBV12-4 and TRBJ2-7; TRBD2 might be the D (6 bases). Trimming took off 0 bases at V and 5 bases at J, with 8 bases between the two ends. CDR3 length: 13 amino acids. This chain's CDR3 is CASSLAGGDEQYF. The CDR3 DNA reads TGTGCCAGCAGTTTAGCGGGAGGTGACGAGCAGTACTTC.

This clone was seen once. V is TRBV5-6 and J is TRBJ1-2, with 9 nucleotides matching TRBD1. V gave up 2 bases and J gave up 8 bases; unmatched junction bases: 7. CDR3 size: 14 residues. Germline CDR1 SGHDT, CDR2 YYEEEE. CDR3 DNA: TGTGCCAGCAGCTTCCGGGACAGGGCTCGCGGCTACACCTTC. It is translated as CASSFRDRARGYTF.

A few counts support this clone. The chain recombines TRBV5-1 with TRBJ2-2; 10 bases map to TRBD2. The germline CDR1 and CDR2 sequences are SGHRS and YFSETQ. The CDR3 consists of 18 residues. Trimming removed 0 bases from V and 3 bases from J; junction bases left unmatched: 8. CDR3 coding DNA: TGCGCCAGCAGCTTGGAAAGCGGGAGGGCCGGGTACACCGGGGAGCTGTTTTTT. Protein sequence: CASSLESGRAGYTGELFF.

The CDR3 loop reads CASSLGGGTGTGFTEAFF. The CDR3 nucleotides read TGCGCCAGCAGCCTTGGTGGGGGAACCGGGACAGGGTTCACTGAAGCTTTCTTT. This sequence joins TRBV5-1 and TRBJ1-1; 9 bases agree with TRBD1. CDR1 is SGHRS and CDR2 is YFSETQ in the germline V gene. Germline trimming cut 4 bases from V and 4 bases from J; bases unmatched to any gene: 17. The CDR3 is 18 amino acids.

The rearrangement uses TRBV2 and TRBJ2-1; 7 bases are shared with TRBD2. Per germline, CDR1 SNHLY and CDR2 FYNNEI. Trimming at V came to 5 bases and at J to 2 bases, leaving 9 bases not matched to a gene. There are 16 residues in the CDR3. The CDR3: CASSIRQAGTYNEQFF. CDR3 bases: TGTGCCAGCAGTATCAGACAAGCGGGAACCTACAATGAGCAGTTCTTC.

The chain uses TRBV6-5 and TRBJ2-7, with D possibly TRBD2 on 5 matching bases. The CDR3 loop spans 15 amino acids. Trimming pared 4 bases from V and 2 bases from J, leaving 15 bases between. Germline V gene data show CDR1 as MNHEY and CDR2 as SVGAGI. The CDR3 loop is CASSSPRAVPYEQYF. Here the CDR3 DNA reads TGTGCCAGCAGTTCCCCTAGAGCGGTTCCCTACGAGCAGTACTTC.

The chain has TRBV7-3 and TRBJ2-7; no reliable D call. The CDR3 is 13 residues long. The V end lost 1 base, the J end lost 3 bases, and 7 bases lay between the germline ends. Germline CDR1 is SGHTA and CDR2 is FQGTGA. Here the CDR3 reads CASSLSRVYEQYF. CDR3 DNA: TGTGCCAGCAGCTTAAGTCGAGTCTACGAGCAGTACTTC.

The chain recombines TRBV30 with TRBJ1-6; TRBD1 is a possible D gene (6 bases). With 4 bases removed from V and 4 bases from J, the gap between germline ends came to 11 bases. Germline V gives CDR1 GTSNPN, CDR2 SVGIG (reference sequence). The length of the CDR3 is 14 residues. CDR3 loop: CAWTSTGYNSPLHF. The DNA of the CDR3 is TGTGCCTGGACCTCCACAGGGTATAATTCACCCCTCCACTTT.

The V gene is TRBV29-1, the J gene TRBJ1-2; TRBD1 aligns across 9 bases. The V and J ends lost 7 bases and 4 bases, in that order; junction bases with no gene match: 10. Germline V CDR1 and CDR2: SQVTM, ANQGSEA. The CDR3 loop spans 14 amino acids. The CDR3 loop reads CSANTGGIVYGYTF. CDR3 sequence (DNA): TGCAGCGCCAACACAGGGGGCATCGTCTATGGCTACACCTTC. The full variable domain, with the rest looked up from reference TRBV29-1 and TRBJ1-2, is SAVISQKPSRDICQRGTSLTIQCQVDSQVTMMFWYRQQPGQSLTLIATANQGSEATYESGFVIDKFPISRPNLTFSTLTVSNMSPEDSSIYLCSANTGGIVYGYTFGSGTRLTVV.

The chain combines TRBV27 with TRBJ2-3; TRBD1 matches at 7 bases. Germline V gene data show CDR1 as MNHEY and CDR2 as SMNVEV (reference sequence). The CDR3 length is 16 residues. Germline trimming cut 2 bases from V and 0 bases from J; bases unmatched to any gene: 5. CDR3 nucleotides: TGTGCCAGCAGTTTACTGACAGGGTCTAGCACAGATACGCAGTATTTT. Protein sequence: CASSLLTGSSTDTQYF.

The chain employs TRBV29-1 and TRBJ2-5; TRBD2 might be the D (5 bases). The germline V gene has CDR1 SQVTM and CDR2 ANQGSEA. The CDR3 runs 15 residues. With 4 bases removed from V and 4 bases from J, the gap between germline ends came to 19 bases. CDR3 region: CSVASVWGVGETQYF. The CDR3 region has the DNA TGCAGCGTTGCCTCAGTGTGGGGAGTTGGAGAGACCCAGTACTTC.

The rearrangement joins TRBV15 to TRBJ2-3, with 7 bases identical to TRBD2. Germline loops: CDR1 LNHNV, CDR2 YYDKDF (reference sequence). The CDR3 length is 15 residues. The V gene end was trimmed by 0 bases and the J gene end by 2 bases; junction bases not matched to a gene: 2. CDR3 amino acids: CATSREAGHTDTQYF. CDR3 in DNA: TGTGCCACCAGCAGAGAAGCGGGGCACACAGATACGCAGTATTTT.

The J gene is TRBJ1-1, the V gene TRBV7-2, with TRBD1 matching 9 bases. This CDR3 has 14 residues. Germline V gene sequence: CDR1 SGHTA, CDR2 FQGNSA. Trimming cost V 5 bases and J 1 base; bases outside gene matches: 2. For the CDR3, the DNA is TGTGCCAGCAGCCGGGACAGGGCGAACACTGAAGCTTTCTTT. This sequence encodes CASSRDRANTEAFF.

DNA of the CDR3: TGTGCCAGCAGCGGGTCCTTAGCGGCCGCCTCCTACAATGAGCAGTTCTTC. Protein sequence: CASSGSLAAASYNEQFF. The chain links TRBV9 to TRBJ2-1, with D perhaps TRBD2 (6 bases). V was shortened by 3 bases and J by 0 bases, with 16 bases between the two germline ends. The CDR3 length is 17 residues. In germline, CDR1 is SGDLS, CDR2 YYNGEE.

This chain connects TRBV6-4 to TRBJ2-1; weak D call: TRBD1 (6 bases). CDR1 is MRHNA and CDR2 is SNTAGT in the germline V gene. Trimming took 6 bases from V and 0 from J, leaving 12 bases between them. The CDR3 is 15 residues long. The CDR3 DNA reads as TGTGCCAGCAGAGAACAGGGAAGCTCCTACAATGAGCAGTTCTTC. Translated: CASREQGSSYNEQFF.

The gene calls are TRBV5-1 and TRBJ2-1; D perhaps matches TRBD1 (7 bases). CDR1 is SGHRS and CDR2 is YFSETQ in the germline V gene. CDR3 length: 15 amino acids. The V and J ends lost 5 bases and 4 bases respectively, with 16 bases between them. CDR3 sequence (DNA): TGCGCCAGCAGGTCCCAGGGGGGTATGTACAATGAGCAGTTCTTC. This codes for CASRSQGGMYNEQFF. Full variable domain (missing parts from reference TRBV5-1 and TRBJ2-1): KAGVTQTPRYLIKTRGQQVTLSCSPISGHRSVSWYQQTPGQGLQFLFEYFSETQRNKGNFPGRFSGRQFSNSRSEMNVSTLELGDSALYLCASRSQGGMYNEQFFGPGTRLTVL.

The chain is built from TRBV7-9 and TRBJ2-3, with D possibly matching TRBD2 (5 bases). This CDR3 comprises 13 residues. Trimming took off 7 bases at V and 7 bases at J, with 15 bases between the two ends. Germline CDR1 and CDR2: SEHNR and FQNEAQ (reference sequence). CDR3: CASTTRTYNTQYF. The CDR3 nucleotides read TGTGCCAGCACCACTAGGACTTACAATACGCAGTATTTT. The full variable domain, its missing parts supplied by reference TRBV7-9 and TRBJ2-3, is DTGVSQNPRHKITKRGQNVTFRCDPISEHNRLYWYRQTLGQGPEFLTYFQNEAQLEKSRLLSDRFSAERPKGSFSTLEIQRTEQGDSAMYLCASTTRTYNTQYFGPGTRLTVL.

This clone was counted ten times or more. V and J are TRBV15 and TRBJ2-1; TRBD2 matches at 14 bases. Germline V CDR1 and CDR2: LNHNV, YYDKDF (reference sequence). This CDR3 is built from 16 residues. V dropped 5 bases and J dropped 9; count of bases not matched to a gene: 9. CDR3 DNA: TGTGCCACCAGCCGATCCGGGACTAGCGGGAGAGCTGAGCAGTTCTTC. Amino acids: CATSRSGTSGRAEQFF.

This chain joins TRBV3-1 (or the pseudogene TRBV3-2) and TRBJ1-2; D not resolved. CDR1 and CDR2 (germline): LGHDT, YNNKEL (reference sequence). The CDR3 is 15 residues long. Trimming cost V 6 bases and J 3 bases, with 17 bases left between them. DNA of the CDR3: TGTGCCAGCAGTCACAGACTAGACGTAGACTATGGCTACACCTTC. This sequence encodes CASSHRLDVDYGYTF.

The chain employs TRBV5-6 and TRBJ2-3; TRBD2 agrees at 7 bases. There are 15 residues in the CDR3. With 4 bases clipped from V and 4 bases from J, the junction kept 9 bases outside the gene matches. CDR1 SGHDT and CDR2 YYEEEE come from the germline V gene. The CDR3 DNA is TGTGCCAGCAGCCAGGGAGGGAGCGGGGCAGATACGCAGTATTTT. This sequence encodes CASSQGGSGADTQYF.

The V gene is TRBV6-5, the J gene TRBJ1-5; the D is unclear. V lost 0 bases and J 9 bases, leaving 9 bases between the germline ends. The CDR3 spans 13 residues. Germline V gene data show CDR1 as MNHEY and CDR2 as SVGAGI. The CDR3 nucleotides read TGTGCCAGCAGTTACTCGGCGGGGTGGCCCCAGCATTTT. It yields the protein CASSYSAGWPQHF.

The chain's CDR3 is CASSEGPLGGQPQHF. The CDR3 nucleotides read TGTGCCAGCAGTGAAGGCCCACTCGGGGGTCAGCCCCAGCATTTT. The rearrangement links TRBV6-1 to TRBJ1-5; TRBD1 is a possible D gene (5 bases). CDR3 length: 15 residues. Germline CDR1 and CDR2: MNHNS and SASEGT. V lost 1 base and J 6 bases, leaving 13 bases between the germline ends.

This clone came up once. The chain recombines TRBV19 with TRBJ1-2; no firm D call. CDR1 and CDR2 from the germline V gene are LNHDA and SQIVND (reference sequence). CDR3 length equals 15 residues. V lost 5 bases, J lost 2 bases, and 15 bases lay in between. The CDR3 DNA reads TGTGCCAGTAGTGGCCGCGGATCAATCAACTATGGCTACACCTTC. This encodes CASSGRGSINYGYTF.

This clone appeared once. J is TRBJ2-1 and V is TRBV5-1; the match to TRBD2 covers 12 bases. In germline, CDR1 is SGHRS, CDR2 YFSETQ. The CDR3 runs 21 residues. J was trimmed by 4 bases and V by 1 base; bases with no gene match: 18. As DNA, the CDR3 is TGCGCCAGCAGCTTGTCGCGGACCGGGACTAGCGGGCCCGGGACATACAATGAGCAGTTCTTC. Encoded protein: CASSLSRTGTSGPGTYNEQFF.

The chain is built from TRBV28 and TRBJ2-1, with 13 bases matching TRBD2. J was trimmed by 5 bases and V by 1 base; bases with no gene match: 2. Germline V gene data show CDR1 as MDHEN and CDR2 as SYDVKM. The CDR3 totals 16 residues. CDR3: CASSLSGTSGNNEQFF. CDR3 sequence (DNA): TGTGCCAGCAGTTTATCCGGGACTAGCGGGAACAATGAGCAGTTCTTC.

The CDR3 reads CASSLTLAGIANTGELFF. As DNA, the CDR3 is TGTGCCAGCAGCTTAACACTAGCGGGGATCGCGAACACCGGGGAGCTGTTTTTT. This chain joins TRBV7-3 and TRBJ2-2; 10 nucleotides match TRBD2. The CDR3 has 18 residues. The V segment lost 0 bases and the J segment 0 bases; nucleotides outside the gene matches: 4. The V gene's germline CDR1 is SGHTA and CDR2 FQGTGA.

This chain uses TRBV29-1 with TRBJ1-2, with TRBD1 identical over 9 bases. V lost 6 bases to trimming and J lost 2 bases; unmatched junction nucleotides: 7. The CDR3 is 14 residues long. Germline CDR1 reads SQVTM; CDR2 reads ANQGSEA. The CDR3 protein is CSVDRDRVNYGYTF. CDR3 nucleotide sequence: TGCAGCGTAGATCGGGACAGGGTGAACTATGGCTACACCTTC.

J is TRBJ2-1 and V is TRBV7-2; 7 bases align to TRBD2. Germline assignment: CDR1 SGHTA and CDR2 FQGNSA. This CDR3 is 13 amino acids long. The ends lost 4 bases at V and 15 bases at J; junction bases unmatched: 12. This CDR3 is CASSSSGDTGGFF. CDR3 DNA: TGTGCCAGCAGCTCCAGCGGGGATACCGGGGGGTTCTTC.

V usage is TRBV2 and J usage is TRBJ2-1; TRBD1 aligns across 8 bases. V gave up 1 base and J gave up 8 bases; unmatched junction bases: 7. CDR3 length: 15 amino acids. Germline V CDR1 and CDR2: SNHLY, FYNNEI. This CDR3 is CASSEGLRGRDEQFF. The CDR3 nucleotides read TGTGCCAGCAGTGAAGGCCTCAGGGGGCGCGATGAGCAGTTCTTC.

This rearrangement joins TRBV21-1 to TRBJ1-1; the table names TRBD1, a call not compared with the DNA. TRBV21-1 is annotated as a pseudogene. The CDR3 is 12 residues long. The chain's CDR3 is CASSKGRGPAFF. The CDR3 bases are TGTGCCAGCAGCAAAGGCAGGGGGCCAGCTTTCTTT.

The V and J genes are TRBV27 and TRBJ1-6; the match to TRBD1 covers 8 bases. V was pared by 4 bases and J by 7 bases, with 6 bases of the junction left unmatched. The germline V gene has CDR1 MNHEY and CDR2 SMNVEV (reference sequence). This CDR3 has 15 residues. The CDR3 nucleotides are TGTGCCAGCAGTTCGACAGGGGCTGGGAATTCACCCCTCCACTTT. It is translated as CASSSTGAGNSPLHF.